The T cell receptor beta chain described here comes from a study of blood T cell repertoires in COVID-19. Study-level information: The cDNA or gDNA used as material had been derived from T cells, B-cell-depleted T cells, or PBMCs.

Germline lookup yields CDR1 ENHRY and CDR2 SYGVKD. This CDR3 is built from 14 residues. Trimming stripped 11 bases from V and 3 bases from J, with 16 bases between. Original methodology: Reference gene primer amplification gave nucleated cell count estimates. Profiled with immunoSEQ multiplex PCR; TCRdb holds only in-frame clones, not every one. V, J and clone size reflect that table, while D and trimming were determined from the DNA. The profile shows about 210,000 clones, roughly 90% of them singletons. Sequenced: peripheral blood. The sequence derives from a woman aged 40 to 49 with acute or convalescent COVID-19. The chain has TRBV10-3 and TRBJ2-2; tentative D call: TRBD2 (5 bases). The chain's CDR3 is CASTGDRYTGELFF. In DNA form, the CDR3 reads TGTGCCTCCACCGGGGATCGATACACCGGGGAGCTGTTTTTT.